This T cell receptor beta chain comes out of a study of T-cell reconstitution after alpha-beta-depleted transplantation in children. The germline V and J ends were trimmed by 2 bases and 13 bases, with 11 bases remaining between them. This CDR3 comprises 12 residues. CDR1 is MNHEY, CDR2 SVGAGI, per germline. The library targeted TCRbeta and was prepared with unique molecular identifiers. TCRdb re-derived calls from the PCR reads in MiXCR, one entry per CDR3 protein. The repertoire holds about 400,000 distinct CDR3 sequences, roughly 21% seen once, with 3% to 4.5% in the top ten. In this sample, this clonotype turned up a few times.

The receptor was derived from a human donor who donated a stem cell graft to a child with acute myeloid leukemia. The chain uses TRBV6-5 and TRBJ2-2, with D tentatively TRBD1 or TRBD2 (5 bases each). Here the sequenced sample was PBMCs from the stem cell graft donor, taken from the stem cell graft. CDR3 sequence reads: CASSYNGARLFF. CDR3 in DNA: TGTGCCAGCAGTTACAACGGGGCACGGCTGTTTTTT.